Detailed here is one T cell receptor (beta chain). In the authors' workflow: Cell counts per sample came from amplifying reference gene primers. Profiled with immunoSEQ multiplex PCR; TCRdb holds only in-frame clones, not every one. Clonal size and the V and J genes are those of that table, whereas D and trimming came from the DNA. There are about 53,000 clones in the sample; 86% occur only once, and around 2.9% lies in the top ten. There are 14 residues in the CDR3. Looked up from germline, CDR1 is MGHDK and CDR2 is SYGVNS. V was shortened by 5 bases and J by 7 bases, with 14 bases between the two germline ends. These data are taken from a study of blood T cell repertoires in COVID-19. Study-level background: Acute and convalescent COVID-19 samples came from the United States, Italy and Spain. T cells, B-cell-depleted T cells, or PBMCs provided the cDNA or gDNA that served as material.

The sample was peripheral blood. The V gene is TRBV25-1, the J gene TRBJ1-4; D possibly corresponds to TRBD1 (5 bases). The sequence came from a man older than 75 with acute or convalescent COVID-19. The CDR3 DNA is TGTGCCAGCAGTCCAGGGTATGCGAGTGAAAAACTGTTTTTT. It specifies CASSPGYASEKLFF.